The source of this T cell receptor beta chain is a study of Ad26.COV2.S vaccination and SARS-CoV-2 variants. Study background: By the intramuscular route, Ad26.COV2.S was given once, or twice 56 days apart.

TCRdb keeps only in-frame clones here, not all; method: immunoSEQ multiplex PCR. Here the sample spans about 250,000 clones, more than 70% being singletons. Study-wide results and caveats: Using TCR breadth and depth analyses may have led to underestimated total T cell responses. After vaccination, substantial breadth of spike-specific CD8+ and CD4+ responses was reported.

The CDR3 extends over 15 amino acids. Germline loops: CDR1 SGDLS, CDR2 YYNGEE. V was clipped by 2 bases and J by 3 bases, with 15 bases between them. Treatment indicated: roughly 19 received Ad26.COV2.S at low or high dose, single or two shots; several received placebo; per-sample allocation not given. It was on day 63 after the first vaccine or placebo injection that samples were taken. About this clone: As yet, its antigen is unknown.

The receptor's source is a person aged 18-65 years who received the Ad26.COV2.S COVID-19 vaccine or a placebo. This chain uses TRBV9 with TRBJ2-7; the D gene could be TRBD1 or TRBD2 (5 bases each). Sequenced material: peripheral blood, taken in a trial of Ad26.COV2.S vaccine versus placebo. The DNA of the CDR3 is TGTGCCAGCAGCGTTACTCCGGGACGGAGCTACGAGCAGTACTTC. Translation: CASSVTPGRSYEQYF.